The 5 T cell receptor beta chains reported below all come from one sample, sequenced in a study of T cell responses to AZD1222 COVID-19 vaccine. Measured with immunoSEQ multiplex PCR; TCRdb has only the in-frame clones, and not every one. The sample records 60,000 to 90,000 clones, approximately 80% being singletons. The sequencing here drew on peripheral blood, taken 28 days after the second dose of the MenACWY control vaccine. The receptors come from an adult who received the MenACWY meningococcal vaccine as a control.

This clone was seen more than once but under ten times. The chain links TRBV7-9 to TRBJ2-7; 8 nucleotides line up with TRBD1. CDR1 is SEHNR and CDR2 is FQNEAQ in the germline V gene (reference sequence). The J segment lost 5 bases and the V segment lost 1 base, leaving 10 bases of the junction unmatched. This CDR3 has 16 residues. CDR3 region: CASSLGPPRGQDEQYF. Here the CDR3 DNA reads TGTGCCAGCAGCTTAGGCCCCCCCAGGGGGCAGGACGAGCAGTACTTC. Full variable domain (outside the CDR3, taken from reference TRBV7-9 and TRBJ2-7): DTGVSQNPRHKITKRGQNVTFRCDPISEHNRLYWYRQTLGQGPEFLTYFQNEAQLEKSRLLSDRFSAERPKGSFSTLEIQRTEQGDSAMYLCASSLGPPRGQDEQYFGPGTRLTVT.

V gene TRBV7-9 combines with J gene TRBJ1-2, with D unclear. CDR3 size: 12 residues. Per the germline V gene, CDR1 is SEHNR and CDR2 is FQNEAQ (reference sequence). The ends were cut back, 6 bases at V and 5 bases at J, with 10 bases in the middle. CDR3 in amino acids: CASRPSGYGYTF. CDR3 sequence (DNA): TGTGCCAGCAGGCCAAGTGGGTATGGCTACACCTTC.

The DNA for the CDR3 is TGTGCCAGCAGCCAAGGGCAGGGAGGCACTGAAGCTTTCTTT. As protein: CASSQGQGGTEAFF. The gene calls are TRBV14 and TRBJ1-1; D might be TRBD1 (5 bases). Germline CDR1 and CDR2: SGHDN and FVKESK. With 1 base removed from V and 4 bases from J, the gap between germline ends came to 10 bases. This CDR3 has 14 amino acids.

This sequence joins TRBV6-2 or TRBV6-3 and TRBJ2-7; tentatively, D is TRBD2 (5 bases). Trimming took 5 bases from V and 5 from J, leaving 10 bases between them. The CDR3 extends over 12 amino acids. Germline CDR1 MNHEY, CDR2 SVGEGT. The CDR3 here is CASSGGPDEQYF. The CDR3 bases are TGTGCCAGCAGTGGAGGACCAGACGAGCAGTACTTC.

The table lists this clone with a few counts. The chain recombines TRBV5-4 with TRBJ2-7, with D possibly TRBD2 on 7 matching bases. The germline V gene encodes CDR1 SGHNT and CDR2 YYREEE (reference sequence). The CDR3 is made up of 15 amino acids. V lost 3 bases and J 5 bases, leaving 18 bases between the germline ends. The CDR3 DNA reads as TGTGCCAGCAGCTACCCAGGGGAGGGGACTGACGAGCAGTACTTC. Its protein product is CASSYPGEGTDEQYF.